Following are 3 T cell receptor beta chains from one sample sequenced in a study of blood T cell repertoires in COVID-19. The method was immunoSEQ multiplex PCR; TCRdb's version includes in-frame clones alone and lacks a portion of them. The sample includes over 130,000 clones, 65% to 90% of them seen just once. Sequenced: peripheral blood. The origin of the receptors is a man aged 50 to 59 with acute or convalescent COVID-19.

The chain is built from TRBV2 and TRBJ1-5; 7 bases are a match to TRBD1. V gave up 6 bases and J gave up 6 bases; unmatched junction bases: 8. The germline V gene has CDR1 SNHLY and CDR2 FYNNEI. The CDR3 runs to 14 residues. The CDR3 spells CASRNTGDIQPQHF. CDR3 nucleotides: TGTGCCAGCAGGAATACAGGGGACATTCAGCCCCAGCATTTT.

The chain combines TRBV11-3 with TRBJ2-7, with TRBD2 matching over 10 bases. After removal of 3 bases from V and 2 bases from J, the junction contained 13 bases not matched to a gene. The CDR3 covers 18 residues. Germline V gene sequence: CDR1 SGHNT, CDR2 YENEEA. Here the CDR3 DNA reads TGTGCCAGCAGCTTCGGTCTAGCGGGAGACGGTAATCCCTACGAGCAGTACTTC. Its protein is CASSFGLAGDGNPYEQYF.

This sequence joins TRBV2 and TRBJ1-6; 10 bases match TRBD1. Germline V CDR1 and CDR2: SNHLY, FYNNEI. V lost 5 bases to trimming and J lost 9 bases; unmatched junction nucleotides: 10. The CDR3 length is 16 residues. CDR3 coding DNA: TGTGCCAGCAGTTTAAGCGGGACAGGGGACGGTTCACCCCTCCACTTT. Protein sequence: CASSLSGTGDGSPLHF.